This T cell receptor (beta chain) was sequenced in a study of patients and donors after allogeneic stem cell transplantation. TCRdb re-called the RT-PCR reads through MiXCR, storing one row per CDR3 protein. The data show about a million distinct CDR3 sequences, under 20% seen once. The specimen was blood, either unsorted or a sorted T cell fraction (not recorded which). The TCR originated in a human donor who was either an allogeneic HSCT recipient or a stem cell or donor lymphocyte infusion donor (not recorded which). It is not recorded whose cells these are; they may come from a transplant donor.

The CDR3 coding sequence is TGTGCCAGCAGCCAACAGGGGGCGAGGGTTCCCGGGGAGCTGTTTTTT. Amino acid sequence: CASSQQGARVPGELFF. The rearrangement links TRBV11-1 to TRBJ2-2; the match to TRBD1 covers 9 bases. The CDR3 runs to 16 residues. The V segment lost 5 bases and the J segment 6 bases; nucleotides outside the gene matches: 10. Germline-derived CDR1 and CDR2 are SGHAT and FQDESV (reference sequence).